A single sample gave rise to the 21 T cell receptor beta chains below, sequenced in a study of T cells in Graves' hyperthyroidism and ophthalmopathy. The CDR3 regions of TCR beta were amplified from RNA transcripts. HTBI primers were the set used in a first-round RT-PCR of the TCR CDR3. Each CDR3 protein gets one entry after TCRdb re-called the multiplex PCR reads with MiXCR. The table lists around 600,000 distinct CDR3 sequences, 45% of them singletons, with roughly 6.5% in the top ten. The specimen sequenced was peripheral blood or thyroid tissue (not recorded which). The receptor source for this set is an adult man with Graves' disease, either hyperthyroidism or ophthalmopathy (not recorded which).

The chain couples TRBV20-1 to TRBJ1-5; the match to TRBD1 covers 7 bases. This CDR3 has 15 amino acids. V was clipped by 0 bases and J by 3 bases; unmatched bases: 5. The germline V gene encodes CDR1 DFQATT and CDR2 SNEGSKA (reference sequence). CDR3 in DNA: TGCAGTGCTAGAGAGGAGGGGGCCCTCAATCAGCCCCAGCATTTT. Translation: CSAREEGALNQPQHF.

The chain uses TRBV24-1 and TRBJ2-2; 7 bases match TRBD1. V was clipped by 3 bases and J by 3 bases; unmatched bases: 9. Germline assignment: CDR1 KGHDR and CDR2 SFDVKD. The CDR3 length is 17 residues. The CDR3 coding sequence is TGTGCCACCAGTGATCCGCAGGGGGAAGTGTACACCGGGGAGCTGTTTTTT. Translation: CATSDPQGEVYTGELFF.

This clonotype came up a few times. This chain uses TRBV6-5 with TRBJ2-7; D call uncertain. The V gene's germline CDR1 is MNHEY and CDR2 SVGAGI. The CDR3 is 15 residues long. With 5 bases removed from V and 3 bases from J, the gap between germline ends came to 17 bases. The CDR3 reads CASSEMFRQSYEQYF. The CDR3 DNA reads TGTGCCAGCAGTGAAATGTTTCGGCAAAGCTACGAGCAGTACTTC.

A few counts support this clonotype. CDR3 bases: TGTGCCAGCACACCCATAGACAACAATCAGCCCCAGCATTTT. This codes for CASTPIDNNQPQHF. V is TRBV2 and J is TRBJ1-5; D is unclear. The V gene's germline CDR1 is SNHLY and CDR2 FYNNEI. The CDR3 loop spans 14 amino acids. Trimming cost V 7 bases and J 3 bases, with 13 bases left between them.

The V call is TRBV10-3, the J call TRBJ1-3; D unclear. The germline V gene encodes CDR1 ENHRY and CDR2 SYGVKD. CDR3 length equals 11 residues. Trimming shortened V by 5 bases and J by 7 bases, and 6 bases separated the two germline ends. CDR3 DNA sequence: TGTGCCATCAGTACAGTGAACACCATATATTTT. This gives the protein CAISTVNTIYF.

A note on this clonotype: This may stem from a read error, because a much larger clone lies one nucleotide away. V gene TRBV6-1 combines with J gene TRBJ1-5; 7 bases are shared with TRBD1. CDR3 length equals 15 residues. Germline loops: CDR1 MNHNS, CDR2 SASEGT. V was clipped by 6 bases and J by 7 bases; unmatched bases: 12. DNA for the CDR3: TGTGCCAGCAGCGCGGCAGGGGGTTTAGACCAGCCCCAGCATTTT. Protein sequence: CASSAAGGLDQPQHF.

The chain has TRBV7-2 and TRBJ1-5; TRBD1 matches at 7 bases. The CDR3 has 11 amino acids. Germline values: CDR1 SGHTA, CDR2 FQGNSA. The DNA for the CDR3 is TGTGCTACAGGGGAAGGACAGCCCCAGCATTTT. Translated, it gives CATGEGQPQHF.

The chain carries TRBV6-5 and TRBJ1-5, with D perhaps matching TRBD1 (6 bases). Trimming took off 3 bases at V and 4 bases at J, with 7 bases between the two ends. The CDR3 consists of 13 residues. Germline lookup yields CDR1 MNHEY and CDR2 SVGAGI. CDR3 amino acids: CASSYGTNQPQHF. In nucleotides, the CDR3 is TGTGCCAGCAGTTATGGGACAAATCAGCCCCAGCATTTT.

Ten or more counts support this clonotype. The chain combines TRBV2 with TRBJ1-4; D remains unclear. The V and J ends lost 9 bases and 8 bases respectively, with 16 bases between them. The germline gives CDR1 SNHLY, CDR2 FYNNEI. The length of the CDR3 is 13 residues. The CDR3 loop reads CASRPHEEEKLFF. CDR3 in DNA: TGTGCCAGTCGGCCTCACGAGGAGGAAAAACTGTTTTTT.

This clonotype showed up just a few times. The chain employs TRBV29-1 and TRBJ1-4; D uncertain. The CDR3 extends over 13 amino acids. Per germline, CDR1 SQVTM and CDR2 ANQGSEA. This chain's CDR3 is CSAAPGLAEKLFF. In DNA form, the CDR3 reads TGCAGTGCGGCCCCGGGTTTGGCTGAAAAACTGTTTTTT. Together with reference TRBV29-1 and TRBJ1-4, the CDR3 gives the full variable domain: SAVISQKPSRDICQRGTSLTIQCQVDSQVTMMFWYRQQPGQSLTLIATANQGSEATYESGFVIDKFPISRPNLTFSTLTVSNMSPEDSSIYLCSAAPGLAEKLFFGSGTQLSVL.

Many counts were recorded for this clonotype. The rearrangement links TRBV7-2 to TRBJ1-4; no firm D call. V was pared by 5 bases and J by 4 bases, with 14 bases between. Germline values: CDR1 SGHTA, CDR2 FQGNSA. The CDR3 sequence is 15 residues long. The CDR3 spells CASSAPEGRNEKLFF. The CDR3 DNA sequence: TGTGCCAGCAGCGCACCAGAGGGTCGTAATGAAAAACTGTTTTTT.

Ten or more counts support this clonotype. The chain has TRBV2 and TRBJ1-5; 9 nucleotides agree with TRBD1. The V gene's germline CDR1 is SNHLY and CDR2 FYNNEI. This CDR3 contains 15 residues. V trimming: 5 bases; J trimming: 0 bases; junction bases outside the gene matches: 2. The CDR3 DNA is TGTGCCAGCAGTTGGGACAGGGATAGCAATCAGCCCCAGCATTTT. Protein: CASSWDRDSNQPQHF. The full variable domain, in which reference TRBV2 and TRBJ1-5 provide the parts outside the CDR3, is EPEVTQTPSHQVTQMGQEVILRCVPISNHLYFYWYRQILGQKVEFLVSFYNNEISEKSEIFDDQFSVERPDGSNFTLKIRSTKLEDSAMYFCASSWDRDSNQPQHFGDGTRLSIL.

The rearrangement uses TRBV19 and TRBJ1-5; 9 bases agree with TRBD1. Germline-derived CDR1 and CDR2 are LNHDA and SQIVND (reference sequence). The CDR3 totals 15 residues. V gave up 3 bases and J gave up 4 bases; unmatched junction bases: 4. This CDR3 is CASSMSGQGNQPQHF. In nucleotides, the CDR3 is TGTGCCAGTAGTATGTCGGGACAGGGTAATCAGCCCCAGCATTTT.

V is TRBV9 and J is TRBJ2-7; no reliable D call. The CDR3 length is 13 residues. Germline V gives CDR1 SGDLS, CDR2 YYNGEE. V dropped 3 bases and J dropped 2 bases, with 9 bases sitting between them. The CDR3 DNA sequence: TGTGCCAGCAGCGGGAGCACGGCCTACGAGCAGTACTTC. Translating it yields CASSGSTAYEQYF.

This clonotype occurred once. A much larger clone differs by one base, so this may be a read error. The V gene is TRBV2, the J gene TRBJ2-5; TRBD1 agrees at 11 bases. The J segment lost 6 bases and the V segment lost 7 bases, leaving 4 bases of the junction unmatched. CDR1 is SNHLY and CDR2 is FYNNEI in the germline V gene. The CDR3 runs 13 residues. This CDR3 is CASTGTGGQTQYF. DNA of the CDR3: TGTGCCAGCACTGGGACAGGGGGGCAGACCCAGTACTTC.

V and J are TRBV13 and TRBJ1-1; 7 positions match TRBD1. There are 15 residues in the CDR3. Germline assignment: CDR1 PRHDT and CDR2 FYEKMQ (reference sequence). V shed 5 bases, J shed 6 bases, and the junction held 12 bases outside the gene matches. The CDR3 here is CASSQAEGAGAEAFF. DNA of the CDR3: TGTGCCAGCAGCCAAGCTGAGGGGGCAGGGGCTGAAGCTTTCTTT.

The chain is built from TRBV4-1 and TRBJ2-7; 10 bases fit TRBD2. The CDR3 covers 15 residues. J gave up 0 bases and V 3 bases, and 2 bases lay outside the gene matches. Germline V CDR1 and CDR2: MGHRA, YSYEKL. The CDR3 DNA is TGCGCCAGCAGCCAGCTAGCGGGGGACTCCTACGAGCAGTACTTC. This sequence encodes CASSQLAGDSYEQYF.

This clonotype was counted only a few times. The rearrangement uses TRBV19 and TRBJ1-6, with D possibly being TRBD1 (5 bases). This CDR3 contains 15 residues. Trimming left V 6 bases short and J 6 bases short, with 15 bases between. CDR1 is LNHDA and CDR2 is SQIVND in the germline V gene (reference sequence). Here the CDR3 reads CASRPTSGGNSPLHF. In DNA form, the CDR3 reads TGTGCCAGTAGACCGACCTCGGGGGGTAATTCACCCCTCCACTTT. Full variable domain (missing parts from reference TRBV19 and TRBJ1-6): DGGITQSPKYLFRKEGQNVTLSCEQNLNHDAMYWYRQDPGQGLRLIYYSQIVNDFQKGDIAEGYSVSREKKESFPLTVTSAQKNPTAFYLCASRPTSGGNSPLHFGNGTRLTVT.

The rearrangement links TRBV12-3 or TRBV12-4 to TRBJ2-2, with 13 nucleotides matching TRBD2. The CDR3 length is 18 residues. Germline trimming cut 5 bases from V and 6 bases from J; bases unmatched to any gene: 12. CDR3 nucleotides: TGTGCCAGCAGTCCGGGGACTAGCGGGGCAGGGATCGCCGGGGAGCTGTTTTTT. Protein sequence: CASSPGTSGAGIAGELFF.

As concerns this clonotype: Because it lacks the conserved phenylalanine or tryptophan at the end, this CDR3 is likely a read error. The rearrangement joins TRBV5-1 to TRBJ1-1; a weak D match, TRBD1 (5 bases). Trimming stripped 0 bases from V and 9 bases from J, with 15 bases between. Germline values: CDR1 SGHRS, CDR2 YFSETQ. The CDR3 has 14 residues. The DNA for the CDR3 is TGCGCCAGCAGCTTGGAGCCCGAGGGGAGGAAAGCTTTCCTT. Translation gives CASSLEPEGRKAFL.

This clonotype has only a few counts. The chain employs TRBV20-1 and TRBJ1-2; D remains ambiguous. Germline-derived CDR1 and CDR2 are DFQATT and SNEGSKA (reference sequence). V lost 0 bases to trimming and J lost 2 bases, with 10 bases between them. The CDR3 spans 14 residues. The CDR3 loop reads CSARDLGVNYGYTF. DNA for the CDR3: TGCAGTGCTAGAGATCTCGGGGTAAACTATGGCTACACCTTC.